One sample yielded the 27 T cell receptor beta chains listed below, sequenced in a study of T-cell memory formation after mild COVID-19 listed by TCRdb under 2021. The library was produced with 5' RACE. Sequencing instrument: Illumina NovaSeq 6000. TCRdb ran its own pipeline on the public reads, namely fastp trimming at Q25 and MiXCR clone calling, and kept in-frame beta chains. One record per CDR3 amino acid sequence lists the most common genes and DNA. This sample comprises 280,000 or so distinct CDR3 sequences, 7% to 10% of them detected only once. Clones ranked in the top ten supply about 22% of the sample. The sequenced material came from PBMCs or a T cell subset sorted from them (not recorded which). The receptor set was obtained from a man younger than 30 who had mild COVID-19 (a few samples of this study predate the infection). The sample titles of this study are shuffled in the database, so cell type and time point are left out; the donor was told from shared clones.

J is TRBJ2-1 and V is TRBV24-1, with TRBD1 matching 7 bases. Germline V gene sequence: CDR1 KGHDR, CDR2 SFDVKD. V lost 4 bases and J lost 0; bases outside the gene matches: 11. CDR3 length: 18 amino acids. CDR3 coding DNA: TGTGCCACCAGTGAGGGAGTCACAGGGGCGAGCTCCTACAATGAGCAGTTCTTC. It encodes CATSEGVTGASSYNEQFF.

The rearrangement joins TRBV20-1 to TRBJ2-7, with TRBD1 matching 9 bases. Germline lookup yields CDR1 DFQATT and CDR2 SNEGSKA (reference sequence). The ends lost 0 bases at V and 5 bases at J; junction bases unmatched: 8. CDR3 length: 15 amino acids. CDR3 DNA sequence: TGCAGTGCTAGAGAATCACTGACAGGGGGTGACGAGCAGTACTTC. Translated, it gives CSARESLTGGDEQYF.

This clonotype was counted between two and nine times. J is TRBJ2-7 and V is TRBV27; 9 nucleotides agree with TRBD1. V trimming: 10 bases; J trimming: 5 bases; junction bases outside the gene matches: 12. The germline gives CDR1 MNHEY, CDR2 SMNVEV (reference sequence). This CDR3 region has 14 residues. The CDR3 coding sequence is TGTGCCAACCTAATTCCGGGACAGGGAAACGAGCAGTACGTC. This encodes CANLIPGQGNEQYV.

This clonotype was picked up a small number of times. V usage is TRBV7-2 and J usage is TRBJ2-5; a possible D gene is TRBD1 (6 bases). Trimming cost V 5 bases and J 4 bases, with 11 bases left between them. The V gene's germline CDR1 is SGHTA and CDR2 FQGNSA. This CDR3 comprises 13 residues. The CDR3 is CASSNNRVETQYF. In DNA, the CDR3 is TGTGCCAGCAGCAACAACAGGGTAGAGACCCAGTACTTC.

The chain joins TRBV2 to TRBJ2-6, with D uncertain. V was cut by 2 bases and J by 2 bases, with 4 bases left in between. Germline V lookup: CDR1 SNHLY, CDR2 FYNNEI. The CDR3 contains 14 residues. This CDR3 reads CASSETPGANVLTF. In DNA, the CDR3 is TGTGCCAGCAGTGAAACTCCTGGGGCCAACGTCCTGACTTTC.

This clonotype occurred a few times. The chain is built from TRBV21-1 and TRBJ2-3; TRBD1 was called by the table and not checked on the DNA. TRBV21-1 is a pseudogene segment. This CDR3 region has 15 residues. The DNA for the CDR3 is TGTGCCAGCAGCAAAGGAAAGGGGAAAACAGATACGCAGTATTTT. As protein: CASSKGKGKTDTQYF.

This clonotype occurred a few times. V usage is TRBV7-2 and J usage is TRBJ2-1, with 10 bases fitting TRBD1. Trimming at V came to 1 base and at J to 8 bases, leaving 2 bases not matched to a gene. CDR3 length: 14 amino acids. Per germline, CDR1 SGHTA and CDR2 FQGNSA. The CDR3 region is CASSLGDRGYEQFF. In DNA form, the CDR3 reads TGTGCCAGCAGCTTAGGGGACAGGGGATATGAGCAGTTCTTC.

This clonotype was seen a handful of times. The chain has TRBV7-3 and TRBJ2-3; no clear D gene. Between the trimmed V and J ends, which lost 2 bases and 0 bases, there was a span of 9 bases. This CDR3 region has 15 residues. Germline V gene lookup returns CDR1 SGHTA and CDR2 FQGTGA. The CDR3 reads CASSLRRSSTDTQYF. CDR3 nucleotide sequence: TGTGCCAGCAGCTTACGGCGGTCTAGCACAGATACGCAGTATTTT.

This clonotype was detected a few times. CDR3: CASSLGFGGETQYF. The CDR3 coding sequence is TGTGCCAGCAGCTTAGGTTTCGGGGGTGAGACCCAGTACTTC. V and J are TRBV11-1 and TRBJ2-5, with D possibly TRBD2 on 6 matching bases. Between the trimmed V and J ends, which lost 1 base and 5 bases, there was a span of 11 bases. This CDR3 has 14 amino acids. Germline V gives CDR1 SGHAT, CDR2 FQDESV (reference sequence). The variable domain in full, with the rest retrieved from reference TRBV11-1 and TRBJ2-5, is EAEVAQSPRYKITEKSQAVAFWCDPISGHATLYWYRQILGQGPELLVQFQDESVVDDSQLPKDRFSAERLKGVDSTLKIQPAELGDSAMYLCASSLGFGGETQYFGPGTRLLVL.

This clonotype came up many times. The chain's CDR3 is CSARDLAGSSYNEQFF. In DNA, the CDR3 is TGCAGTGCTAGAGATCTGGCAGGGAGCTCCTACAATGAGCAGTTCTTC. This rearrangement joins TRBV20-1 to TRBJ2-1; D tentatively reads TRBD1 or TRBD2 (5 bases each). Germline V CDR1 and CDR2: DFQATT, SNEGSKA (reference sequence). The CDR3 runs to 16 residues. The V gene lost 0 bases and the J gene lost 0 bases, with 12 bases spanning the gap.

This sequence joins TRBV15 and TRBJ2-1; TRBD2 agrees at 9 bases. Germline CDR1 is LNHNV and CDR2 is YYDKDF (reference sequence). This CDR3 has 19 residues. Trimming removed 1 base from V and 9 bases from J; junction bases left unmatched: 19. CDR3 DNA sequence: TGTGCCACCAGCAGAGCGGGTCAAGAGACGGCTAGCGGGGTCGGTGAGCAGTTCTTC. This gives the protein CATSRAGQETASGVGEQFF.

As to this clonotype: One end of the junction does not line up with germline, which may come from a read error. V is TRBV7-2 and J is TRBJ2-3; D is ambiguous. The CDR3 is 12 residues long. Per germline, CDR1 SGHTA and CDR2 FQGNSA. CDR3 in amino acids: CASSLDTDKQYF. The CDR3 DNA reads as TGTGCCAGCAGCTTAGACACAGATAAGCAGTATTTT.

This clonotype was seen a handful of times. The V and J genes are TRBV20-1 and TRBJ2-5; 8 bases are shared with TRBD1. V shed 5 bases, J shed 5 bases, and the junction held 10 bases outside the gene matches. There are 14 residues in the CDR3. Per the germline V gene, CDR1 is DFQATT and CDR2 is SNEGSKA (reference sequence). The CDR3 sequence is CSAASGGGEETQYF. The DNA of the CDR3 is TGCAGTGCTGCCTCAGGGGGCGGAGAGGAGACCCAGTACTTC.

The V and J genes are TRBV12-3 or TRBV12-4 and TRBJ2-5; TRBD1 matches 7 bases. The CDR3 spans 12 residues. The J segment lost 5 bases and the V segment lost 5 bases, leaving 2 bases of the junction unmatched. CDR3 sequence (DNA): TGTGCCAGCAGTGGCAGGGGGGAGACCCAGTACTTC. Amino acids: CASSGRGETQYF.

This chain joins TRBV2 and TRBJ2-6, with D tentatively TRBD1 (6 bases). Per the germline V gene, CDR1 is SNHLY and CDR2 is FYNNEI. V was cut by 4 bases and J by 0 bases, with 16 bases left in between. The CDR3 is 18 residues long. CDR3 region: CASSVRTEPPSGANVLTF. The CDR3 region has the DNA TGTGCCAGCAGTGTCAGGACAGAGCCTCCCTCTGGGGCCAACGTCCTGACTTTC.

Comments on this clonotype: This could be a read error, since a much larger clone is one nucleotide away. The CDR3 nucleotides read TGTGCCAGCAGCTTTGCAGAGACCCAGTACTTC. It specifies CASSFAETQYF. The chain links TRBV12-3 or TRBV12-4 to TRBJ2-5; D call uncertain. CDR3 length: 11 residues. V was pared by 6 bases and J by 4 bases, with 6 bases between.

This clonotype was counted many times. The rearrangement links TRBV4-2 to TRBJ1-3, with 9 bases matching TRBD1. The germline gives CDR1 LGHNA, CDR2 YNFKEQ. The J segment lost 4 bases and the V segment lost 1 base, leaving 5 bases of the junction unmatched. The CDR3 extends over 16 amino acids. CDR3 amino acids: CASSQGGQGRGNTIYF. The CDR3 coding sequence is TGTGCCAGCAGCCAAGGCGGACAGGGGAGAGGAAACACCATATATTTT.

The chain is built from TRBV7-8 and TRBJ2-4, with D tentatively TRBD2 (5 bases). Trimming pared 4 bases from V and 0 bases from J, leaving 19 bases between. The CDR3 runs 18 residues. In germline, CDR1 is SGHVS, CDR2 FQNEAQ. The CDR3 DNA reads TGTGCCAGCAGCTCACGTACGCAGAGGAGGATAGCCAAAAACATTCAGTACTTC. It encodes CASSSRTQRRIAKNIQYF.

This clonotype has at least ten counts. The chain links TRBV11-2 to TRBJ2-3, with 9 bases matching TRBD2. Germline V gene lookup returns CDR1 SGHAT and CDR2 FQNNGV. V lost 1 base, J lost 5 bases, and 7 bases stayed unmatched. CDR3 length: 16 amino acids. In nucleotides, the CDR3 is TGTGCCAGCAGCTTAGCAAGCGGGGGGTATGAAGATACGCAGTATTTT. It is translated as CASSLASGGYEDTQYF.

This clonotype has just a few counts. The rearrangement links TRBV27 to TRBJ2-1; 7 bases align to TRBD2. Germline V lookup: CDR1 MNHEY, CDR2 SMNVEV (reference sequence). The CDR3 has 17 residues. The junction had 10 bases not matched to a gene; V was cut back by 5 bases and J by 0 bases. CDR3 loop: CASSRFFGGSSYNEQFF. CDR3 DNA sequence: TGTGCCAGCAGTCGATTCTTCGGGGGGAGCTCCTACAATGAGCAGTTCTTC.

This clonotype was seen more than once but under ten times. The gene calls are TRBV12-3 or TRBV12-4 and TRBJ2-1, with D possibly being TRBD1 (6 bases). V lost 6 bases, J lost 8 bases, and 17 bases lay in between. The CDR3 runs 14 residues. The CDR3 DNA reads as TGTGCCAGCAGCTTCCCTAACAGGGAAGATGAGCAGTTCTTC. It is translated as CASSFPNREDEQFF.

This clonotype came up a few times. The chain couples TRBV20-1 to TRBJ2-4; D might be TRBD1 or TRBD2, each matching 6 bases. The CDR3 loop spans 15 amino acids. Trimming took off 3 bases at V and 0 bases at J, with 12 bases between the two ends. Germline CDR1 DFQATT, CDR2 SNEGSKA (reference sequence). The CDR3 sequence is CSASTRGVAKNIQYF. In DNA, the CDR3 is TGCAGTGCTAGCACAAGGGGGGTAGCCAAAAACATTCAGTACTTC.

This clonotype has ten or more counts. This chain uses TRBV5-6 with TRBJ2-5, with a possible D match to TRBD2 (5 bases). The V gene lost 3 bases and the J gene lost 4 bases, with 16 bases spanning the gap. The CDR3 sequence is 15 residues long. Germline loops: CDR1 SGHDT, CDR2 YYEEEE. CDR3 DNA: TGTGCCAGCAGCTGGACTGGCGGCAGCAGAGAGACCCAGTACTTC. Protein: CASSWTGGSRETQYF.

The chain combines TRBV15 with TRBJ1-3; 8 bases align to TRBD1. CDR3 length equals 17 residues. J gave up 4 bases and V 0 bases, and 8 bases lay outside the gene matches. Germline V gene sequence: CDR1 LNHNV, CDR2 YYDKDF (reference sequence). CDR3 nucleotide sequence: TGTGCCACCAGCAGAGAAAAGACCGGGACAGGAGGAAACACCATATATTTT. Residues: CATSREKTGTGGNTIYF.

Ten or more counts support this clonotype. V is TRBV11-1 and J is TRBJ2-5; TRBD2 aligns across 14 bases. Germline V gene sequence: CDR1 SGHAT, CDR2 FQDESV (reference sequence). This CDR3 contains 16 residues. V was pared by 5 bases and J by 2 bases, with 4 bases of the junction left unmatched. CDR3 bases: TGTGCCAGCAGCCCAGGACTAGCGGGGGGACAAGAGACCCAGTACTTC. As protein: CASSPGLAGGQETQYF.

In this sample, this clonotype turned up many times. This rearrangement joins TRBV4-1 to TRBJ2-3; 7 bases are a match to TRBD1. Germline loops: CDR1 MGHRA, CDR2 YSYEKL. The junction had 3 bases not matched to a gene; V was cut back by 0 bases and J by 0 bases. The CDR3 sequence is 16 residues long. For the CDR3, the DNA is TGCGCCAGCAGCCAAGAGGGACAGCCTAGCACAGATACGCAGTATTTT. Translated, it gives CASSQEGQPSTDTQYF.

This chain joins TRBV11-2 and TRBJ2-2, with 9 bases identical to TRBD1. There are 16 residues in the CDR3. V shed 5 bases, J shed 0 bases, and the junction held 4 bases outside the gene matches. Per germline, CDR1 SGHAT and CDR2 FQNNGV. This CDR3 is CASSATGGPNTGELFF. The CDR3 DNA sequence: TGTGCCAGCAGCGCCACAGGGGGCCCGAACACCGGGGAGCTGTTTTTT.